One sample yielded the 9 T cell receptor beta chains listed below, sequenced in a study of OX40 agonist ivuxolimab in advanced cancers. Generated by immunoSEQ multiplex PCR, the TCRdb table keeps only in-frame clones and is missing some. The data contain over 60,000 clones, about four fifths of them singletons. Sequences were derived from CD4+ or CD8+ T cells sorted from blood, sampled in a trial of the OX40 agonist ivuxolimab. The receptor source for this set is an adult with an advanced solid tumor such as melanoma, head and neck, liver or kidney cancer.

V usage is TRBV5-1 and J usage is TRBJ2-1, with D tentatively TRBD1 (6 bases). The CDR3 totals 13 residues. Looked up from germline, CDR1 is SGHRS and CDR2 is YFSETQ. The ends were cut back, 5 bases at V and 5 bases at J, with 11 bases in the middle. In DNA form, the CDR3 reads TGCGCCAGCAGGGTAGGGGACAACAATGAGCAGTTCTTC. Its translation: CASRVGDNNEQFF.

The chain joins TRBV5-1 to TRBJ2-1; 10 bases match TRBD2. The ends lost 4 bases at V and 4 bases at J; junction bases unmatched: 8. CDR3 length: 16 amino acids. Per the germline V gene, CDR1 is SGHRS and CDR2 is YFSETQ. The CDR3 sequence: CASSPPGLATYNEQFF. The DNA for the CDR3 is TGCGCCAGCAGCCCACCGGGACTAGCGACTTACAATGAGCAGTTCTTC.

Concerning this clone itself: The same CDR3 is also encoded by other DNA sequences in this sample. This sequence joins TRBV5-4 and TRBJ1-2; D might be TRBD1 (5 bases). V dropped 0 bases and J dropped 4 bases, with 19 bases sitting between them. The V gene's germline CDR1 is SGHNT and CDR2 YYREEE (reference sequence). The CDR3 runs to 17 residues. In DNA, the CDR3 is TGTGCCAGCAGCTTGGGGGTTGGGGGTCAACGGGGCTATGGCTACACCTTC. Its protein is CASSLGVGGQRGYGYTF.

The rearrangement uses TRBV18 and TRBJ2-3, with 16 nucleotides matching TRBD2. Germline V CDR1 and CDR2: KGHSH, LQKENI. This CDR3 is built from 16 residues. J was trimmed by 6 bases and V by 4 bases; bases with no gene match: 4. The CDR3 region is CASSQPGLAGGDTQYF. The DNA for the CDR3 is TGTGCCAGCTCACAACCGGGACTAGCGGGAGGGGATACGCAGTATTTT.

The V call is TRBV7-3, the J call TRBJ2-1; TRBD1 aligns across 7 bases. The CDR3 sequence is 13 residues long. J lost 8 bases, V lost 3 bases, and 4 bases had no gene match. CDR1 and CDR2 from the germline V gene are SGHTA and FQGTGA. This chain's CDR3 is CASSLDQGDEQFF. The CDR3 bases are TGTGCCAGCAGCTTGGATCAGGGGGATGAGCAGTTCTTC.

The J gene is TRBJ2-1, the V gene TRBV5-1, with 7 nucleotides matching TRBD2. This CDR3 comprises 18 residues. Germline trimming cut 4 bases from V and 0 bases from J; bases unmatched to any gene: 13. The V gene's germline CDR1 is SGHRS and CDR2 YFSETQ. The CDR3 DNA sequence: TGCGCCAGCAGCGAGATTGGGCGGGGGAGGAGCTCCTACAATGAGCAGTTCTTC. It translates to CASSEIGRGRSSYNEQFF.

The chain carries TRBV5-6 and TRBJ1-5, with TRBD1 as a possible D gene (5 bases). Germline V gene lookup returns CDR1 SGHDT and CDR2 YYEEEE. The V end lost 5 bases, the J end lost 1 base, and 13 bases lay between the germline ends. CDR3 length: 15 residues. CDR3 protein: CASSMVGESNQPQHF. CDR3 nucleotides: TGTGCCAGCAGTATGGTAGGGGAAAGCAATCAGCCCCAGCATTTT.

This clone was observed a handful of times. The rearrangement joins TRBV4-1 to TRBJ1-5; D gene ambiguous. V lost 1 base to trimming and J lost 1 base, with 11 bases between them. The CDR3 spans 16 residues. Germline-derived CDR1 and CDR2 are MGHRA and YSYEKL. This CDR3 reads CASSQGAADSNQPQHF. The CDR3 bases are TGCGCCAGCAGCCAAGGAGCGGCCGACAGCAATCAGCCCCAGCATTTT.

The chain employs TRBV6-5 and TRBJ1-4, with a weak D call TRBD1 (5 bases). V lost 6 bases and J 7 bases, leaving 15 bases between the germline ends. Germline V gives CDR1 MNHEY, CDR2 SVGAGI. This CDR3 has 14 residues. The CDR3, as DNA: TGTGCCAGCAGGACAACAGGATACGGTGAAAAACTGTTTTTT. Encoded protein: CASRTTGYGEKLFF.